This T cell receptor (beta chain) stems from a study of blood T cell repertoires in COVID-19. This clone was seen just once. Libraries were prepared by immunoSEQ multiplex PCR; TCRdb keeps only in-frame clonotypes and omits some of them. Of tens of thousands of clones listed, roughly 90% are singletons. From germline, CDR1 is SGHNT and CDR2 YENEEA. The V gene lost 4 bases and the J gene lost 6 bases, with 13 bases spanning the gap. The CDR3 consists of 13 residues. The source of this sequence is a human donor in a cohort sampled during active COVID-19. The rearrangement uses TRBV11-3 and TRBJ2-7; a weak D match, TRBD2 (6 bases). Sequencing used peripheral blood. The CDR3 region is CASSSSGGSEQYF. The CDR3 coding sequence is TGTGCCAGCAGCTCCAGTGGGGGGTCCGAGCAGTACTTC. The whole variable domain, filled in from reference TRBV11-3 and TRBJ2-7, reads EAGVVQSPRYKIIEKKQPVAFWCNPISGHNTLYWYLQNLGQGPELLIRYENEEAVDDSQLPKDRFSAERLKGVDSTLKIQPAELGDSAVYLCASSSSGGSEQYFGPGTRLTVT.